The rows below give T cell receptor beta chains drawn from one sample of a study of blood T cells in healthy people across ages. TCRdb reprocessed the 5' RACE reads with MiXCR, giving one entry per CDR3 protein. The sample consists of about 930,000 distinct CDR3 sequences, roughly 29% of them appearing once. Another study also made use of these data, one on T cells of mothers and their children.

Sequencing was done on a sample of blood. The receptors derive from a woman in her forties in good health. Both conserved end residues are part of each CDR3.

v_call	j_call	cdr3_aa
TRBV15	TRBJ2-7	CATSVGDIVGEQYF
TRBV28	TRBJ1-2	CASSLLSGGDYTF
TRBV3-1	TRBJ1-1	CASSQVGNTEAFF
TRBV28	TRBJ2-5	CASKTRTDRQETQYF
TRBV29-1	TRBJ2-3	CSAGRPTDTQYF
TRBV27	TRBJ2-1	CASSFGGLGRGGEQFF
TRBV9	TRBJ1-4	CASSAEGLTNEKLFF
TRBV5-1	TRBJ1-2	CASSSTGTGTGYTF
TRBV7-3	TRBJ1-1	CASTLPQGMNTEAFF
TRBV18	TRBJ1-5	CASSPLGQGAQPQHF
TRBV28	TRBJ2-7	CASSLPGNTYEQYF
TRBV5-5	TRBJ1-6	CASSLGSRDSPLHF
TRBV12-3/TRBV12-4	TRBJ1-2	CASGVGGASGGYTF
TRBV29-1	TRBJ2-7	CSVEATGKKDPQYF
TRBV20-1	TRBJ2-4	CSAITGTGVNIQYF
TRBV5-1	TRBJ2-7	CASTTGTGIHEQYF
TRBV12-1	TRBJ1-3	CARQGTPRGNTIYF
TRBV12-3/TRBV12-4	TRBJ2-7	CASSLGQGIFEQYF
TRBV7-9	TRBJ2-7	CASSRRGGQGYEQYF
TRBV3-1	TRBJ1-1	CASSQDRAGGRLAEAFF
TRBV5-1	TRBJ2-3	CASGLAGGSEDTQYF
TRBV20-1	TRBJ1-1	CSASGGSGDTEAFF
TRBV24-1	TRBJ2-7	CATSDPATGTHEQYF
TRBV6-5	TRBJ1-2	CASSYSLDRPYGYTF
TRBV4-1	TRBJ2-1	CTSSHLTGGNEQFF
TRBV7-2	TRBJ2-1	CASSPRPGLADEQFF
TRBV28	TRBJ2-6	CASSFPGVSGANVLTF
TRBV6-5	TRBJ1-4	CASSYGPDNEKLFF
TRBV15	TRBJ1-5	CATSIAGFNQPQHF
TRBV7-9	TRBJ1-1	CASSLGSQSEAFF
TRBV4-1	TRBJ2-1	CANSQDVERGAYNEQFF
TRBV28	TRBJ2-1	CASSPAGATSGGEQFF
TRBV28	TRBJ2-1	CASSEDGPYNEQFF
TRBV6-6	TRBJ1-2	CASSPTGSNYGYTF
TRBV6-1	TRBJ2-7	CASSINIGVEQYF